This record covers a single TCR beta chain. Its matching antigen is unknown. The sample is drawn from a study of molecular identifiers for immune sequencing clone quantification. TCRdb reprocessed the PCR reads with MiXCR, giving one entry per CDR3 protein. In the table there are 100,000 or so distinct CDR3 sequences, around 37% of which are singletons. V gave up 3 bases and J gave up 5 bases; unmatched junction bases: 9. The CDR3 is 15 residues long. Germline V gene lookup returns CDR1 SEHNR and CDR2 FQNEAQ (reference sequence). Study-wide points: Detection of one spiked Jurkat cell's TCR RNA reportedly worked in one million naive cells.

This receptor was identified in a human donor in good health. Some libraries in this study had Jurkat cell RNA spiked in. The specimen was naive CD8+ T cells from blood, with Jurkat cell RNA spiked in. Noted subset: FACS-sorted CD8+CD4-CCR7+CD45RA+ naive T cells. The rearrangement uses TRBV7-9 and TRBJ1-1; 7 nucleotides agree with TRBD1. The CDR3: CASSLIVGGLTEAFF. In DNA, the CDR3 is TGTGCCAGCAGCTTGATTGTAGGGGGCTTGACTGAAGCTTTCTTT. The full variable domain, rest sourced from reference TRBV7-9 and TRBJ1-1, is DTGVSQNPRHKITKRGQNVTFRCDPISEHNRLYWYRQTLGQGPEFLTYFQNEAQLEKSRLLSDRFSAERPKGSFSTLEIQRTEQGDSAMYLCASSLIVGGLTEAFFGQGTRLTVV.